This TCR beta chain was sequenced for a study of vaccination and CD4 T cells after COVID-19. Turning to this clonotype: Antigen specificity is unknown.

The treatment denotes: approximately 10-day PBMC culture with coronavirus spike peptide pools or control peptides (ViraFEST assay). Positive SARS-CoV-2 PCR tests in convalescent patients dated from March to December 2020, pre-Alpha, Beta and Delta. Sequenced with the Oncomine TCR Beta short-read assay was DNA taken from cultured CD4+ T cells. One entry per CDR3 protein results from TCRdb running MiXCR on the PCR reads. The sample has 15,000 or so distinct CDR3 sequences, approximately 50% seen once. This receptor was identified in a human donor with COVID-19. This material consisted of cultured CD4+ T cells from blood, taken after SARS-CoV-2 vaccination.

The CDR3 reads CASSFGPGTGNTEAFF. CDR3 nucleotide sequence: TGTGCCAGCAGTTTCGGTCCGGGGACGGGGAACACTGAAGCTTTCTTT. The chain is built from TRBV12-3 or TRBV12-4 and TRBJ1-1; a possible D gene is TRBD1 (5 bases). The CDR3 runs to 16 residues. The V and J ends lost 3 bases and 1 base respectively, with 15 bases between them.